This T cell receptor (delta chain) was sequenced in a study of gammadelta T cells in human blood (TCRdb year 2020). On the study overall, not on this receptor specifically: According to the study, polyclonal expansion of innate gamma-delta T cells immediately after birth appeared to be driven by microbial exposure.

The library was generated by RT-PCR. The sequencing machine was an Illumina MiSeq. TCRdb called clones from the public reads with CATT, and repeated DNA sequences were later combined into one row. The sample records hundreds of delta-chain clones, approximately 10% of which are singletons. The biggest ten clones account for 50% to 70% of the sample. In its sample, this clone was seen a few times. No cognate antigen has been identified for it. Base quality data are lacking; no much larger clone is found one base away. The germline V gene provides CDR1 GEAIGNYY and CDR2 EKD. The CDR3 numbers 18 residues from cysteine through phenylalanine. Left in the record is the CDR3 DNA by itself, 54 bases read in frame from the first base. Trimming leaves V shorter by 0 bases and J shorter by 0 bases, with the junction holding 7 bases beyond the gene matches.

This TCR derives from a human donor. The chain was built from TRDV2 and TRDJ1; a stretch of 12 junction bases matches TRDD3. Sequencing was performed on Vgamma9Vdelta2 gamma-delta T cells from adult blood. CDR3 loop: CACDTVLGDTLYTDKLIF. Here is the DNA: TGTGCCTGTGACACCGTACTGGGGGATACTCTCTACACCGATAAACTCATCTTT.